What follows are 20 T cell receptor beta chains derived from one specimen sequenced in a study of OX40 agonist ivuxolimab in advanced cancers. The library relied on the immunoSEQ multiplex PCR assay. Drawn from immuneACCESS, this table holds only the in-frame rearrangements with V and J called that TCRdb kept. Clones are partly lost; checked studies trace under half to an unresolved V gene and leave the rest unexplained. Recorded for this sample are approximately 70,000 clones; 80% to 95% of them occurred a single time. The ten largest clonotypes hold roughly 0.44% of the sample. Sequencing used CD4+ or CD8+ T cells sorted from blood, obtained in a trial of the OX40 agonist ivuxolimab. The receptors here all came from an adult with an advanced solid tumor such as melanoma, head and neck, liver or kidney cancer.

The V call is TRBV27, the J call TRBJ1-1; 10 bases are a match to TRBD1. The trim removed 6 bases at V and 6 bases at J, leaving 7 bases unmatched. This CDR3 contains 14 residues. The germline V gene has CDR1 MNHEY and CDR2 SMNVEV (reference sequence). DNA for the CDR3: TGTGCCAGCAGGGGTGGACAGGGGGACGCTGAAGCTTTCTTT. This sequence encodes CASRGGQGDAEAFF.

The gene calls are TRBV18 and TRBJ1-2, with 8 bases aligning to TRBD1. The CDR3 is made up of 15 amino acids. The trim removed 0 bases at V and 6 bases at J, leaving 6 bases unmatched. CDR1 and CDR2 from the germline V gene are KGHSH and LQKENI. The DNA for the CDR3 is TGTGCCAGCTCACCACCTGTTGCGACAGGGGATGGCTACACCTTC. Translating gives CASSPPVATGDGYTF.

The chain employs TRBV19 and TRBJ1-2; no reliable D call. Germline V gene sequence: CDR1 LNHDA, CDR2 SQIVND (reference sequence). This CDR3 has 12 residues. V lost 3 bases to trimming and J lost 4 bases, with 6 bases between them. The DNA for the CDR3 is TGTGCCAGTAGTATTTATGGCTATGGCTACACCTTC. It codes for CASSIYGYGYTF. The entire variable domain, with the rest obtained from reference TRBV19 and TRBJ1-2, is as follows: DGGITQSPKYLFRKEGQNVTLSCEQNLNHDAMYWYRQDPGQGLRLIYYSQIVNDFQKGDIAEGYSVSREKKESFPLTVTSAQKNPTAFYLCASSIYGYGYTFGSGTRLTVV.

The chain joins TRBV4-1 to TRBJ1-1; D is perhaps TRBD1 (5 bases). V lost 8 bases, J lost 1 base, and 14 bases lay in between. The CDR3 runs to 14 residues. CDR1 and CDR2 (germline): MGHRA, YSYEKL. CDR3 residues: CASSRQQSNTEAFF. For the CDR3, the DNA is TGCGCCAGCTCCAGACAGCAGTCGAACACTGAAGCTTTCTTT.

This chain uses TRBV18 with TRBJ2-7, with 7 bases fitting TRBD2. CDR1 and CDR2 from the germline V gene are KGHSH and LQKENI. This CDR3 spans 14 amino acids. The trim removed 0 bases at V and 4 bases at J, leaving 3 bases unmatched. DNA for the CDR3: TGTGCCAGCTCACCACCCGGCGGGAGTTACGAGCAGTACTTC. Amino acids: CASSPPGGSYEQYF.

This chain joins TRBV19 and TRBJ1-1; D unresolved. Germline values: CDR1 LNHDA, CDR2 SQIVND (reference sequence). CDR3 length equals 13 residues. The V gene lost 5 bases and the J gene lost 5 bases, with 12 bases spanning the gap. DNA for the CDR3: TGTGCCAGTAGTCGGGATCGAGGTACTGAAGCTTTCTTT. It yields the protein CASSRDRGTEAFF.

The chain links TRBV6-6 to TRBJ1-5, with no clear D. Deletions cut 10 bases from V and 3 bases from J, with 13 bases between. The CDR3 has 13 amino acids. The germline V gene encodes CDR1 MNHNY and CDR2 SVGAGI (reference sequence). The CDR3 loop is CATLDRLNQPQHF. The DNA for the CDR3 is TGTGCCACCCTAGACCGACTCAATCAGCCCCAGCATTTT.

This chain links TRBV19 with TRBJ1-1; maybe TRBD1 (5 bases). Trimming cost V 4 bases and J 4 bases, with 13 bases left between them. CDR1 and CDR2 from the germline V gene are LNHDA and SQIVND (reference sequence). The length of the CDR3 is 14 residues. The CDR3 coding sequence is TGTGCCAGTAGTAATATATTCGGGGGCACTGAAGCTTTCTTT. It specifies CASSNIFGGTEAFF.

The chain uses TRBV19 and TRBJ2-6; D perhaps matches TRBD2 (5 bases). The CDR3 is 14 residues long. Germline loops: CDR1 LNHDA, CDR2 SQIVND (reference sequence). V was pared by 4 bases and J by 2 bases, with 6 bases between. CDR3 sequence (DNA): TGTGCCAGTAGTACGGGAACTGGGGCCAACGTCCTGACTTTC. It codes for CASSTGTGANVLTF.

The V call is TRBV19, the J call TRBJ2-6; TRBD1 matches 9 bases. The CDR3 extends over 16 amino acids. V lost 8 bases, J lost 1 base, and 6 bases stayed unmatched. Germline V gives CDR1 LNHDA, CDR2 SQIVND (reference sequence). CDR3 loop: CASGQGPLSGANVLTF. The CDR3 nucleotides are TGTGCCAGTGGACAGGGGCCTTTATCTGGGGCCAACGTCCTGACTTTC.

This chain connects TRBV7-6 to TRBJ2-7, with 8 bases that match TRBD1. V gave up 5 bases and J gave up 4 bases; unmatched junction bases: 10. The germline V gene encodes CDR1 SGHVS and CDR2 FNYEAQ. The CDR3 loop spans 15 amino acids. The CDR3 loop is CASSINAGQVYEQYF. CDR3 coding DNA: TGTGCCAGCAGCATAAACGCGGGACAGGTGTACGAGCAGTACTTC.

For the CDR3, the DNA is TGCGCCAGCAGCCCTAGGGAGGCGTCCTCCTACGAGCAGTACTTC. Protein product: CASSPREASSYEQYF. The chain joins TRBV4-1 to TRBJ2-7; D is possibly TRBD2 (6 bases). The CDR3 sequence is 15 residues long. V gave up 4 bases and J gave up 0 bases, with 13 bases separating them. Germline-derived CDR1 and CDR2 are MGHRA and YSYEKL.

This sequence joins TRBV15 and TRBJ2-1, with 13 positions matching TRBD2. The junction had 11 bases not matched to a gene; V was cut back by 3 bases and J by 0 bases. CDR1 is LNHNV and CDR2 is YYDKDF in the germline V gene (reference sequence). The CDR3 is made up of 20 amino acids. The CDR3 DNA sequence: TGTGCCACCAGCAGTCCTCCGGGACTAGCGGGGAAGAGCTCCTACAATGAGCAGTTCTTC. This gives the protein CATSSPPGLAGKSSYNEQFF.

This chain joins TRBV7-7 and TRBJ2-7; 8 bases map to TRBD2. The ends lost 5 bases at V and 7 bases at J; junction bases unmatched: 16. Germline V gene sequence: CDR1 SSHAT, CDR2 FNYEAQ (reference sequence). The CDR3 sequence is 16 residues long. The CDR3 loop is CASSLAGGAGFEEQYF. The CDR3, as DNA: TGTGCCAGCAGCCTTGCGGGGGGCGCGGGCTTCGAGGAGCAGTACTTC.

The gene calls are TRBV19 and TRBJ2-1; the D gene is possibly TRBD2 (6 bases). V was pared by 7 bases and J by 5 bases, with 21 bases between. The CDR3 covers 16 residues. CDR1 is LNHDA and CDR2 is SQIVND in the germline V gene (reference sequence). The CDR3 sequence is CASNPSVAGRDNEQFF. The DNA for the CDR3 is TGTGCCAGTAACCCGTCTGTGGCGGGAAGAGACAATGAGCAGTTCTTC. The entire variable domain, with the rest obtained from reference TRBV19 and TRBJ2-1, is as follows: DGGITQSPKYLFRKEGQNVTLSCEQNLNHDAMYWYRQDPGQGLRLIYYSQIVNDFQKGDIAEGYSVSREKKESFPLTVTSAQKNPTAFYLCASNPSVAGRDNEQFFGPGTRLTVL.

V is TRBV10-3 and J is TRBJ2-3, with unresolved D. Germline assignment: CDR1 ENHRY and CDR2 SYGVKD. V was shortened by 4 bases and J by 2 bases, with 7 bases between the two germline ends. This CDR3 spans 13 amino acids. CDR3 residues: CAISGGYTDTQYF. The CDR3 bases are TGTGCCATCAGTGGGGGATACACAGATACGCAGTATTTT.

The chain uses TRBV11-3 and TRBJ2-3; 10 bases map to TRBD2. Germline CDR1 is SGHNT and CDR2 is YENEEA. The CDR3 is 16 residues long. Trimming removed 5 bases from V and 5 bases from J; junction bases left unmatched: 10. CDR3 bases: TGTGCCAGCAGCGCTCGACTAGCGGGTGAAGTAGATACGCAGTATTTT. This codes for CASSARLAGEVDTQYF.

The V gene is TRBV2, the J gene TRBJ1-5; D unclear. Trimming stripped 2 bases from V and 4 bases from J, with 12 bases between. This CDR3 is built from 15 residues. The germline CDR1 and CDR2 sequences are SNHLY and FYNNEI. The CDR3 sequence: CASSESGPRNQPQHF. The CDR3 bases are TGTGCCAGCAGTGAAAGTGGTCCCAGGAATCAGCCCCAGCATTTT.

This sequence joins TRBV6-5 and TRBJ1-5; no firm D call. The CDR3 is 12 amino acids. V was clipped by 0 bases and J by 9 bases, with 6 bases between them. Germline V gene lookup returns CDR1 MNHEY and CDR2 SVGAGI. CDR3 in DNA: TGTGCCAGCAGTTACTCTGAGGTGCCCCAGCATTTT. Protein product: CASSYSEVPQHF.

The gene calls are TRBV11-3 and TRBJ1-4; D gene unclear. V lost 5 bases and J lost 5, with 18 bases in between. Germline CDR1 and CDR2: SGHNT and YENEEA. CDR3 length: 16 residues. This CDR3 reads CASSPGWVRKNEKLFF. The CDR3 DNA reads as TGTGCCAGCAGCCCCGGTTGGGTCCGAAAAAATGAAAAACTGTTTTTT.